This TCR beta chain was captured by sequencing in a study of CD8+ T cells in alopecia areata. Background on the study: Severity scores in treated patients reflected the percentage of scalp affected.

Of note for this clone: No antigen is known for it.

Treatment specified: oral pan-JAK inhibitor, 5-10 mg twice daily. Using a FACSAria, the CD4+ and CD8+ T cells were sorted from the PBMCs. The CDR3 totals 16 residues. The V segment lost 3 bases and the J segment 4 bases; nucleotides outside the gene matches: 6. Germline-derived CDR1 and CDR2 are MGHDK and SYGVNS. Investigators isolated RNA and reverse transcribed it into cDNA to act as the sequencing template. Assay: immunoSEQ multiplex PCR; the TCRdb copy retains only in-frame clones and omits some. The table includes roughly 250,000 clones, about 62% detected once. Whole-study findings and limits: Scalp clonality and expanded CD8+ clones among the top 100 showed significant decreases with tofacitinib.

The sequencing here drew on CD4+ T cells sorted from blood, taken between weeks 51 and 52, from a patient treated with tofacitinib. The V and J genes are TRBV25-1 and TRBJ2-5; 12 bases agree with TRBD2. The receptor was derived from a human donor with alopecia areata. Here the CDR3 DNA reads TGTGCCAGCAGTGACCTAGCGGGGGGGCTTGGAGAGACCCAGTACTTC. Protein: CASSDLAGGLGETQYF.